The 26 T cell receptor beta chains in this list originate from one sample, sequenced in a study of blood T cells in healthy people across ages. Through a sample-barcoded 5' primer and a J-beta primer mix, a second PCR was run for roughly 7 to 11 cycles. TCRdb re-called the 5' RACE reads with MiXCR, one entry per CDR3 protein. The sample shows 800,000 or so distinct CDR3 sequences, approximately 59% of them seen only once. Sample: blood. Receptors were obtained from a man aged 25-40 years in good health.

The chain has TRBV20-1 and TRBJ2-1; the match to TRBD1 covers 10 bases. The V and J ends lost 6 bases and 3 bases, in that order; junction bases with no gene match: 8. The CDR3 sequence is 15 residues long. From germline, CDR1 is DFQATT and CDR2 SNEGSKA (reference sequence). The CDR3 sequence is CSAQIGDRGYNEQFF. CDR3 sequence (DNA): TGCAGTGCCCAAATCGGGGACAGGGGCTACAATGAGCAGTTCTTC.

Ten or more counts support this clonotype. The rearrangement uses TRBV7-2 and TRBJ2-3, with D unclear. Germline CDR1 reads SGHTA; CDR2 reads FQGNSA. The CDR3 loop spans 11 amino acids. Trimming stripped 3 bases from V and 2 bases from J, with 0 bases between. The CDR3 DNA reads TGTGCCAGCAGCTTCACAGATACGCAGTATTTT. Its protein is CASSFTDTQYF.

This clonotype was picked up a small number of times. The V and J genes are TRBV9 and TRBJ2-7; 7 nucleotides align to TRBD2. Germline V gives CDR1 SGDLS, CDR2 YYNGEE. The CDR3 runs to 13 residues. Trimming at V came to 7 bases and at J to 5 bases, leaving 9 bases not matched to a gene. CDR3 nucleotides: TGTGCCAGCGCTGGTCGAGCGGGGAACGAGCAGTACTTC. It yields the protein CASAGRAGNEQYF.

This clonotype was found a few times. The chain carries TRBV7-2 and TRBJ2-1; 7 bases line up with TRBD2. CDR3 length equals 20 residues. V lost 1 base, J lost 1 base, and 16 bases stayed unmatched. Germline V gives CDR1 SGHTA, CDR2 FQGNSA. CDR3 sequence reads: CASSLGPLGPGGGSYNEQFF. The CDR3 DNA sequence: TGTGCCAGCAGCTTAGGACCGTTAGGCCCGGGCGGGGGTTCCTACAATGAGCAGTTCTTC.

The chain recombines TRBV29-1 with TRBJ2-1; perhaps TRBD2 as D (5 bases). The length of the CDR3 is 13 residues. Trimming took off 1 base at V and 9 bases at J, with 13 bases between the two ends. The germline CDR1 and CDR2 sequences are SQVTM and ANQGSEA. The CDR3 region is CSVEGGLFSEQFF. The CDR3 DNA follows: TGCAGCGTTGAAGGAGGGCTATTTAGTGAGCAGTTCTTC.

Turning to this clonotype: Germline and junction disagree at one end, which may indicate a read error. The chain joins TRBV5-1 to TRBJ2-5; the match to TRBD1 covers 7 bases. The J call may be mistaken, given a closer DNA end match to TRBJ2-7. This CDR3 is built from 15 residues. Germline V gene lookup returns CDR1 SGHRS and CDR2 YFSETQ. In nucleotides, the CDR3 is TGCGCCAACAGCTTGGATAGGGGGCGGAATCGCGAGCAGTACTTC. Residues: CANSLDRGRNREQYF.

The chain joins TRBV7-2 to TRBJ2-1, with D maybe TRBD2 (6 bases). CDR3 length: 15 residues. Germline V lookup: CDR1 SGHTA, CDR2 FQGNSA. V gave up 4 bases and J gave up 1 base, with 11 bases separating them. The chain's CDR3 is CASSSEGSSYNEQFF. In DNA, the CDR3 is TGTGCCAGCAGCTCGGAGGGCAGTTCCTACAATGAGCAGTTCTTC.

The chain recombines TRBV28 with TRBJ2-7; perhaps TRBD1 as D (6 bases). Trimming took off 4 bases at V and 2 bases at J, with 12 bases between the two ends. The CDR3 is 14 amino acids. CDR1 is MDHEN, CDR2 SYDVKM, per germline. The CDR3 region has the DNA TGTGCCAGCAGTTCAGACAGGCCTCCCTACGAGCAGTACTTC. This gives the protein CASSSDRPPYEQYF.

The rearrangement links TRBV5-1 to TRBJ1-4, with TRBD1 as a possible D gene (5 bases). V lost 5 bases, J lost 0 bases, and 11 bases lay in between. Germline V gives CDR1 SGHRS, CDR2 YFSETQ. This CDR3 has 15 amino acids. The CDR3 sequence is CASRPWDATNEKLFF. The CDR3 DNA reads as TGCGCCAGCAGGCCCTGGGACGCAACTAATGAAAAACTGTTTTTT.

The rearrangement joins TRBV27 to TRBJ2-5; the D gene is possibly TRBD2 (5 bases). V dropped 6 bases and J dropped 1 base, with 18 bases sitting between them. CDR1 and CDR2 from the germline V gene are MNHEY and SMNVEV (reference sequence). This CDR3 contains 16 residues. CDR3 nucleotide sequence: TGTGCCAGCAGCCTCTCCTTACCGGGGAGCCAAGAGACCCAGTACTTC. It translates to CASSLSLPGSQETQYF.

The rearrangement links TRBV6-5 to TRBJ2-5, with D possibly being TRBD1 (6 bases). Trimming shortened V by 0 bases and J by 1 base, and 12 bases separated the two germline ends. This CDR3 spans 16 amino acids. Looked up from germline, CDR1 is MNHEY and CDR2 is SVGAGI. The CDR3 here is CASSYSQTGFQETQYF. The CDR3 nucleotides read TGTGCCAGCAGTTACTCCCAAACAGGGTTCCAAGAGACCCAGTACTTC.

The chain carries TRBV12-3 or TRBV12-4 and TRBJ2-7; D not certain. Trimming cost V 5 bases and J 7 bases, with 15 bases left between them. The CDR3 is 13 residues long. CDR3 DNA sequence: TGTGCCAGCAGTGTCGTCAGCTTTTGGGAGCAGTACTTC. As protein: CASSVVSFWEQYF.

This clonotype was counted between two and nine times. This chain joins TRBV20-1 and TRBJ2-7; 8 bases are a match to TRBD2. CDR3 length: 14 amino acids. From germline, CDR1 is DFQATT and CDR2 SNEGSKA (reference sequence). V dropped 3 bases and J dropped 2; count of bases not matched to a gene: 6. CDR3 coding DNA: TGCAGTGCTAGCCAGCCGCGGGGGGCCTACGAGCAGTACTTC. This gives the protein CSASQPRGAYEQYF.

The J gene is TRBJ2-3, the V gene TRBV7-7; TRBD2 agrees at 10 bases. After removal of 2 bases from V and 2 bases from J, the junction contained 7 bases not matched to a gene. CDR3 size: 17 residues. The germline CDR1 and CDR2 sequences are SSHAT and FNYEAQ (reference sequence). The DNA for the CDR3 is TGTGCCAGCAGCTTATTGCCTAGCGGGAGTTACACAGATACGCAGTATTTT. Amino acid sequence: CASSLLPSGSYTDTQYF.

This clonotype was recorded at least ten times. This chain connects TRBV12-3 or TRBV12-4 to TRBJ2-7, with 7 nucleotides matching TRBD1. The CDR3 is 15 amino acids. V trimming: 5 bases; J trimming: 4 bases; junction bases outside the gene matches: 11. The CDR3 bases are TGTGCCAGCAGTCCTGTCGGGGACAGCCAGTACGAGCAGTACTTC. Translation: CASSPVGDSQYEQYF.

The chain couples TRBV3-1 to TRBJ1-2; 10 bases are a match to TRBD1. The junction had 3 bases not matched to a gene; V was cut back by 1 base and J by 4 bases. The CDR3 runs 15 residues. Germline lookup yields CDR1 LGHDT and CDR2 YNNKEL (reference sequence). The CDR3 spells CASSQGDRGSYGYTF. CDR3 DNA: TGTGCCAGCAGCCAAGGGGACAGGGGATCCTATGGCTACACCTTC.

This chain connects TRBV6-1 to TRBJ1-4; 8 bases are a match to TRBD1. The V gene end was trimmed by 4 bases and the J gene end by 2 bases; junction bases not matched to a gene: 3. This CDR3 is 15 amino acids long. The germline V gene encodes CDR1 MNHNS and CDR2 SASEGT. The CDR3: CASSGRTGTNEKLFF. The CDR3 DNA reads TGTGCCAGCAGTGGAAGGACAGGGACTAATGAAAAACTGTTTTTT.

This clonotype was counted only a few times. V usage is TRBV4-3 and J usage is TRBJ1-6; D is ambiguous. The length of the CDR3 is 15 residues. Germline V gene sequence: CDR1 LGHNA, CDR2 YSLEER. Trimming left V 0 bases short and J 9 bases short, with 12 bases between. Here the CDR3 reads CASSQEGRRGSPLHF. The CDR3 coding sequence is TGCGCCAGCAGCCAAGAGGGCCGCCGGGGTTCACCCCTCCACTTT.

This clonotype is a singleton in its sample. CDR3 region: CSALRTGGEQFF. DNA for the CDR3: TGCAGCGCCCTCCGGACAGGGGGTGAGCAGTTCTTC. V and J are TRBV29-1 and TRBJ2-1; 10 bases map to TRBD1. The CDR3 runs 12 residues. The germline V gene has CDR1 SQVTM and CDR2 ANQGSEA. V lost 7 bases, J lost 9 bases, and 6 bases stayed unmatched.

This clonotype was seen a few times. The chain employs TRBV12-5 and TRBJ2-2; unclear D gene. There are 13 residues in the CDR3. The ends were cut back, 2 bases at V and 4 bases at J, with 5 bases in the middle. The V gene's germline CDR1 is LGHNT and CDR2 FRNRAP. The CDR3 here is CASGLSITGELFF. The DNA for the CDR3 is TGTGCTAGTGGTTTGAGCATCACCGGGGAGCTGTTTTTT.

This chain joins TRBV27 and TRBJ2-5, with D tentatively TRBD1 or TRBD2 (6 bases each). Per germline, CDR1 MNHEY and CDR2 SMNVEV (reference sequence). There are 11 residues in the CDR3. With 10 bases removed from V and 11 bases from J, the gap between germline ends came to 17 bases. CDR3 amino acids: CATGVGGKQYF. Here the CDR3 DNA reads TGTGCCACCGGCGTGGGGGGCAAGCAGTACTTC.

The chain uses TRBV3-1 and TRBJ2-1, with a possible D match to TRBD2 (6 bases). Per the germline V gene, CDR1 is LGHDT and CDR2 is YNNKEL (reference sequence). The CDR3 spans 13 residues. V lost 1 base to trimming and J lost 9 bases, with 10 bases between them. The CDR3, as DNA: TGTGCCAGCAGCCAAGGGGAGGTGGGTGAGCAGTTCTTC. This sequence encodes CASSQGEVGEQFF.

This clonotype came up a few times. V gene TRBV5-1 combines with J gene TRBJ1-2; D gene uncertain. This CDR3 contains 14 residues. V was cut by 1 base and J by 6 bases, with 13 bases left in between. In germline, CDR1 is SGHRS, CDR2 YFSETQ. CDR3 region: CASSLIPREDGYTF. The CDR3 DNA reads TGCGCCAGCAGCTTGATCCCCCGGGAGGATGGCTACACCTTC.

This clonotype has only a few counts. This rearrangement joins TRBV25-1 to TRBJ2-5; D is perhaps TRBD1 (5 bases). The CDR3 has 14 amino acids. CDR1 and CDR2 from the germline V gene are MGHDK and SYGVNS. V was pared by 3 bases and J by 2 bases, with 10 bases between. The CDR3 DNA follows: TGTGCCAGCAGTGATTGGGGCGTACAAGAGACCCAGTACTTC. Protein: CASSDWGVQETQYF.

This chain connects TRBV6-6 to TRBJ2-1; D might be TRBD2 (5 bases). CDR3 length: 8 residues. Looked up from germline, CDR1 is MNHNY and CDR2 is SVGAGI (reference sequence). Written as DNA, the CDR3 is TGTGGGGCGGGTGAGCAGTTCTTC. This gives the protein CGAGEQFF.

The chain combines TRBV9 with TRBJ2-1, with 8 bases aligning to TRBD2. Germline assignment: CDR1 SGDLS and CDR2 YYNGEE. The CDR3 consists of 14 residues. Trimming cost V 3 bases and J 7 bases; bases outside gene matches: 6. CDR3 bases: TGTGCCAGCAGCGGCAGCGGGGGAAGGAATGAGCAGTTCTTC. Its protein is CASSGSGGRNEQFF. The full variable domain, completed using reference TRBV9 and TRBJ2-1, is DSGVTQTPKHLITATGQRVTLRCSPRSGDLSVYWYQQSLDQGLQFLIQYYNGEERAKGNILERFSAQQFPDLHSELNLSSLELGDSALYFCASSGSGGRNEQFFGPGTRLTVL.